Listed below are T cell receptor beta chains from one sample, sequenced in a study of blood T cell repertoires in COVID-19. The method was immunoSEQ multiplex PCR; TCRdb's version includes in-frame clones alone and lacks a portion of them. The repertoire holds about 320,000 clones, with under 90% as singletons. Sequenced sample: PBMCs or T cells enriched from blood (not recorded which). These receptors all stem from a man between 60 and 75 years old who had recovered from COVID-19. Both conserved end residues are trimmed from each CDR3. Not all rows give a size; the values are once, few, many and, for expanded clones, a class.

V gene	clone size	J gene	CDR3 protein
TRBV7-9	NA	TRBJ1-3	ASSLDGGNTIY
TRBV18	NA	TRBJ1-5	ASSPGTGFEAQH
TRBV3-1/TRBV3-2	NA	TRBJ1-2	ASSHQGISYGYT
TRBV3-1/TRBV3-2	NA	TRBJ1-1	ASSKRTGNTEAF
TRBV3-1/TRBV3-2	few	TRBJ2-1	ASRAASGNLNEQF
TRBV19	NA	TRBJ2-3	ASSFYRASTDTQY
TRBV7-8	NA	TRBJ2-2	ASKGQGGLNTGELF
TRBV5-1	few	TRBJ1-5	ASSLGGETQPQH
TRBV11-2	NA	TRBJ2-1	ASSPAGTGSVGQF
TRBV5-1	NA	TRBJ1-3	ASSLYGGDSGNTIY
TRBV7-9	once	TRBJ2-1	ASSPGLSSYNEQF
TRBV5-6	NA	TRBJ2-7	ASSLFFSGQGPSY
TRBV7-3	NA	TRBJ2-1	ASSLASGSNEQF
TRBV20-1	NA	TRBJ1-5	SRQGMGPQH
TRBV6-5	NA	TRBJ2-4	ASRTGGLAKNIQY
TRBV7-3	NA	TRBJ2-5	ASSPVATYETQY
TRBV19	NA	TRBJ1-4	ASSQPGTGFGKLF
TRBV4-1	once	TRBJ2-5	ASSQGLAAQETQY
TRBV7-3	NA	TRBJ1-1	ASSLTHEDRGQAF
TRBV11-2	NA	TRBJ2-3	ASSREVSTDTQY
TRBV5-4	NA	TRBJ2-3	ASSLGLADTDTQY
TRBV4-3	NA	TRBJ2-1	ASSQGLQGGTYNEQF
TRBV9	NA	TRBJ2-3	ASSALAGVGDTQY